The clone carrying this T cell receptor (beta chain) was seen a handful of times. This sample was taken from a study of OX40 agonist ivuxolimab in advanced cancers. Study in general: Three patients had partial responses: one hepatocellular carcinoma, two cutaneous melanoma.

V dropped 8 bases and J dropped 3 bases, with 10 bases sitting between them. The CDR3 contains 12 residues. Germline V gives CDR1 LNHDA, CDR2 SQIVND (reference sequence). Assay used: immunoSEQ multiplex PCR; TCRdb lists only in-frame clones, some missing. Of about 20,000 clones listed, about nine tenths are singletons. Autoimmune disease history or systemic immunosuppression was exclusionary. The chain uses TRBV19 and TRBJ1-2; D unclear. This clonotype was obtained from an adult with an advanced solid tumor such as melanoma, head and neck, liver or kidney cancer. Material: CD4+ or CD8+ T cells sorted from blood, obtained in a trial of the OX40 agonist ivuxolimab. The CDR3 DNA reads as TGTGCCAGTGCGGACTCCTACTATGGCTACACCTTC. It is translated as CASADSYYGYTF.